These 26 T cell receptor beta chains share one sample of origin, sequenced in a study of beta chain features in type 1 diabetes. Study results and limitations: A moderate, significant TCRB CDR3 shortening appeared in type 1 diabetes across four CD4+ subsets.

What these receptors recognize is not known. Every bit of the isolated RNA underwent reverse transcription, so sequencing read expressed TCRB transcripts. This table comes from immunoSEQ multiplex PCR, and its TCRdb copy is limited to in-frame clones, with some not included. The data show around 150,000 clones, about 9% seen once. The sample consisted of central memory CD4+ T cells from blood. All receptors come from a woman in her 30s with type 1 diabetes.

The chain recombines TRBV7-3 with TRBJ2-1; the match to TRBD1 covers 8 bases. From germline, CDR1 is SGHTA and CDR2 FQGTGA. V trimming: 5 bases; J trimming: 4 bases; junction bases outside the gene matches: 10. The CDR3 runs to 16 residues. The CDR3 bases are TGTGCCAGCAGCAGATACGGGACAGGCGATTACAATGAGCAGTTCTTC. Its translation: CASSRYGTGDYNEQFF.

Only a few counts were recorded for this clone. The chain links TRBV18 to TRBJ2-2, with D maybe TRBD2 (6 bases). This CDR3 is 16 amino acids long. Trimming removed 6 bases at V and 2 bases at J, with 16 bases between. The germline V gene encodes CDR1 KGHSH and CDR2 LQKENI. The CDR3 sequence: CASSPDMGGNTGELFF. CDR3 DNA: TGTGCCAGCTCCCCAGATATGGGAGGCAACACCGGGGAGCTGTTTTTT.

V usage is TRBV5-4 and J usage is TRBJ2-1; 8 nucleotides line up with TRBD2. Trimming removed 4 bases from V and 7 bases from J; junction bases left unmatched: 13. The length of the CDR3 is 16 residues. Germline CDR1 and CDR2: SGHNT and YYREEE (reference sequence). As DNA, the CDR3 is TGTGCCAGCAGCGTGAAAACTAGCGGAGGAGGGAATGAGCAGTTCTTC. As protein: CASSVKTSGGGNEQFF.

This clone turned up a few times. J is TRBJ1-2 and V is TRBV28; possibly TRBD1 for D (5 bases). V was pared by 7 bases and J by 4 bases, with 13 bases between. Germline V gene lookup returns CDR1 MDHEN and CDR2 SYDVKM. The CDR3 extends over 13 amino acids. Here the CDR3 reads CASKLDSVYGYTF. The CDR3, as DNA: TGTGCCAGCAAATTAGACAGCGTCTATGGCTACACCTTC.

The sample holds a few counts of this clone. V and J are TRBV6-5 and TRBJ1-3; D unresolved. Germline values: CDR1 MNHEY, CDR2 SVGAGI. The germline V and J ends were trimmed by 5 bases and 2 bases, with 10 bases remaining between them. CDR3 length equals 14 residues. Written as DNA, the CDR3 is TGTGCCAGCAGTGACACGAGAGCTGGAAACACCATATATTTT. Protein product: CASSDTRAGNTIYF.

The chain combines TRBV9 with TRBJ1-4; D is uncertain. V lost 0 bases, J lost 12 bases, and 12 bases lay in between. The germline gives CDR1 SGDLS, CDR2 YYNGEE. The CDR3 spans 13 residues. The CDR3 here is CASSVALGRELFF. CDR3 coding DNA: TGTGCCAGCAGCGTAGCTCTCGGGAGGGAACTGTTTTTT.

In nucleotides, the CDR3 is TGTGCCAGCTCGCCGACCAGGGGCGACACTGAAGCTTTCTTT. It specifies CASSPTRGDTEAFF. The chain recombines TRBV18 with TRBJ1-1, with D possibly being TRBD1 (6 bases). This CDR3 has 14 amino acids. Germline V gives CDR1 KGHSH, CDR2 LQKENI. Between the trimmed V and J ends, which lost 6 bases and 3 bases, there was a span of 14 bases.

The rearrangement uses TRBV28 and TRBJ2-5; 9 bases are shared with TRBD1. CDR1 is MDHEN and CDR2 is SYDVKM in the germline V gene. CDR3 size: 16 residues. V was clipped by 0 bases and J by 5 bases; unmatched bases: 7. For the CDR3, the DNA is TGTGCCAGCAGTTTATGGGGACAGGGAAAGTTGGAGACCCAGTACTTC. This codes for CASSLWGQGKLETQYF.

The chain recombines TRBV7-3 with TRBJ2-3; D possibly corresponds to TRBD1 (5 bases). Germline lookup yields CDR1 SGHTA and CDR2 FQGTGA. The V and J ends lost 5 bases and 10 bases respectively, with 16 bases between them. This CDR3 spans 13 amino acids. The CDR3 nucleotides are TGTGCCAGCAGCCAAGGACAAAGTTCCCCGCAGTATTTT. This gives the protein CASSQGQSSPQYF.

This clone was seen more than once but under ten times. This chain joins TRBV4-2 and TRBJ1-2; 8 positions agree with TRBD1. V shed 3 bases, J shed 4 bases, and the junction held 7 bases outside the gene matches. This CDR3 has 15 amino acids. CDR1 is LGHNA and CDR2 is YNFKEQ in the germline V gene. CDR3 DNA: TGTGCCAGCAGCCAGTCCGGGACAGGCACCTATGGCTACACCTTC. Residues: CASSQSGTGTYGYTF.

As to this clone: One end of the junction is discordant with germline, which a read error may explain. DNA for the CDR3: TGTGCTAGCAGCTTTGACAGGGATGCCGGGGAGCTGTTTTTT. Its translation is CASSFDRDAGELFF. The chain joins TRBV7-6 to TRBJ2-2; 7 positions agree with TRBD1. This CDR3 contains 14 residues. CDR1 SGHVS and CDR2 FNYEAQ come from the germline V gene.

The V gene is TRBV5-1, the J gene TRBJ2-5; TRBD2 might be the D (6 bases). This CDR3 spans 16 amino acids. The V end was cut by 0 bases, the J end by 0 bases, with 12 bases between. Germline CDR1 is SGHRS and CDR2 is YFSETQ. CDR3 DNA: TGCGCCAGCAGCTTGGAGTTGACTAGGTACCAAGAGACCCAGTACTTC. Translation gives CASSLELTRYQETQYF.

The sample holds a few counts of this clone. This rearrangement joins TRBV29-1 to TRBJ1-4; possible D gene TRBD1, 6 bases. Germline V CDR1 and CDR2: SQVTM, ANQGSEA. The CDR3 has 12 amino acids. Trimming took off 6 bases at V and 8 bases at J, with 13 bases between the two ends. The CDR3 protein is CSVRQVGEKLFF. The CDR3 DNA reads TGCAGCGTGAGACAGGTGGGAGAAAAACTGTTTTTT.

This clone has more than one count but fewer than ten. The rearrangement uses TRBV18 and TRBJ2-1, with TRBD2 matching 8 bases. The germline V gene encodes CDR1 KGHSH and CDR2 LQKENI. The CDR3 covers 16 residues. V was pared by 5 bases and J by 3 bases, with 9 bases of the junction left unmatched. CDR3: CASSAQAGANYNEQFF. The CDR3 nucleotides are TGTGCCAGCTCAGCCCAAGCGGGAGCTAACTACAATGAGCAGTTCTTC.

In its sample, this clone was seen a few times. The gene calls are TRBV19 and TRBJ2-5; TRBD1 aligns across 9 bases. With V trimmed by 5 bases and J by 7 bases, 5 bases remained unmatched. This CDR3 contains 13 residues. Germline V gene lookup returns CDR1 LNHDA and CDR2 SQIVND (reference sequence). CDR3 coding DNA: TGTGCCAGTAGTCCGGGACAGGGTCGGACCCAGTACTTC. Its protein is CASSPGQGRTQYF.

This clone was counted only a few times. J is TRBJ2-5 and V is TRBV29-1; a weak D match, TRBD2 (5 bases). Germline V CDR1 and CDR2: SQVTM, ANQGSEA. This CDR3 is built from 15 residues. V lost 0 bases, J lost 2 bases, and 13 bases lay in between. The CDR3 DNA sequence: TGCAGCGTTGAAGATCTAGAGGGAGCACAAGAGACCCAGTACTTC. This translates into CSVEDLEGAQETQYF.

The V and J genes are TRBV5-1 and TRBJ2-1; TRBD1 agrees at 8 bases. The CDR3 has 14 residues. The ends lost 2 bases at V and 4 bases at J; junction bases unmatched: 2. Germline lookup yields CDR1 SGHRS and CDR2 YFSETQ. CDR3 region: CASSLGQGYNEQFF. DNA for the CDR3: TGCGCCAGCAGCTTAGGACAGGGATACAATGAGCAGTTCTTC.

V gene TRBV29-1 combines with J gene TRBJ1-2; 9 nucleotides align to TRBD1. V dropped 4 bases and J dropped 7; count of bases not matched to a gene: 4. Germline CDR1 SQVTM, CDR2 ANQGSEA. This CDR3 region has 12 residues. The CDR3 loop reads CSVVGDRAGYTF. In nucleotides, the CDR3 is TGCAGCGTTGTAGGGGACAGGGCTGGCTACACCTTC. Complete variable domain (other parts from reference TRBV29-1 and TRBJ1-2): SAVISQKPSRDICQRGTSLTIQCQVDSQVTMMFWYRQQPGQSLTLIATANQGSEATYESGFVIDKFPISRPNLTFSTLTVSNMSPEDSSIYLCSVVGDRAGYTFGSGTRLTVV.

V gene TRBV7-9 combines with J gene TRBJ2-7; 7 bases match TRBD1. J lost 0 bases, V lost 5 bases, and 10 bases had no gene match. Germline CDR1 is SEHNR and CDR2 is FQNEAQ (reference sequence). The CDR3 contains 16 residues. In DNA form, the CDR3 reads TGTGCCAGCAGCCCCGGGACAGCGGATAGCTCCTACGAGCAGTACTTC. It codes for CASSPGTADSSYEQYF.

This clone was counted a few times. The gene calls are TRBV28 and TRBJ1-2, with D possibly TRBD1 on 6 matching bases. CDR3 size: 16 residues. Germline assignment: CDR1 MDHEN and CDR2 SYDVKM. V was shortened by 6 bases and J by 3 bases, with 20 bases between the two germline ends. The CDR3: CASRGQDPQGHYGYTF. The CDR3 nucleotides are TGTGCCAGCAGAGGCCAGGACCCTCAGGGGCACTATGGCTACACCTTC.

The chain uses TRBV29-1 and TRBJ2-2; the match to TRBD1 covers 8 bases. CDR1 is SQVTM and CDR2 is ANQGSEA in the germline V gene. V shed 7 bases, J shed 8 bases, and the junction held 12 bases outside the gene matches. This CDR3 has 14 amino acids. DNA for the CDR3: TGCAGCGCTCAGGGGGCGATTTTGGGAGGGGAGCTGTTTTTT. Its protein is CSAQGAILGGELFF.

This clone was detected a few times. The chain joins TRBV29-1 to TRBJ2-1, with D maybe TRBD1 (7 bases). The V gene lost 0 bases and the J gene lost 0 bases, with 12 bases spanning the gap. The CDR3 totals 16 residues. Looked up from germline, CDR1 is SQVTM and CDR2 is ANQGSEA. CDR3 sequence: CSVEDYRGGSYNEQFF. The CDR3 DNA follows: TGCAGCGTTGAAGATTACAGGGGAGGCTCCTACAATGAGCAGTTCTTC.

V gene TRBV30 combines with J gene TRBJ1-3; no clear D. V shed 0 bases and J shed 0 bases, with 9 bases lying between them. This CDR3 has 15 amino acids. Germline CDR1 and CDR2: GTSNPN and SVGIG (reference sequence). The CDR3 nucleotides are TGTGCCTGGAGTGTACGAGGGCTCTCTGGAAACACCATATATTTT. As protein: CAWSVRGLSGNTIYF. The full variable domain, completed using reference TRBV30 and TRBJ1-3, is SQTIHQWPATLVQPVGSPLSLECTVEGTSNPNLYWYRQAAGRGLQLLFYSVGIGQISSEVPQNLSASRPQDRQFILSSKKLLLSDSGFYLCAWSVRGLSGNTIYFGEGSWLTVV.

This clone was observed a few times. This rearrangement joins TRBV9 to TRBJ2-2, with D uncertain. The CDR3 contains 12 residues. V was trimmed by 5 bases and J by 7 bases, leaving 9 bases between them. Looked up from germline, CDR1 is SGDLS and CDR2 is YYNGEE. The DNA for the CDR3 is TGTGCCAGCAGTTCGAGTCTCGGGGAGCTGTTTTTT. Amino acid sequence: CASSSSLGELFF.

The J gene is TRBJ1-2, the V gene TRBV25-1; 7 bases line up with TRBD1. The CDR3 runs to 13 residues. With V trimmed by 5 bases and J by 6 bases, 6 bases remained unmatched. Germline CDR1 is MGHDK and CDR2 is SYGVNS. Written as DNA, the CDR3 is TGTGCCAGCAGTACCTCGACAGGGAATGGCTACACCTTC. This translates into CASSTSTGNGYTF.

In its sample, this clone was seen a few times. This rearrangement joins TRBV15 to TRBJ1-2; D perhaps matches TRBD1 (5 bases). The CDR3 is made up of 15 amino acids. V lost 3 bases, J lost 2 bases, and 13 bases lay in between. Germline CDR1 reads LNHNV; CDR2 reads YYDKDF (reference sequence). The CDR3 DNA is TGTGCCACCAGCAGTTACGACGGGGGGAACTATGGCTACACCTTC. Translated: CATSSYDGGNYGYTF.